The 26 T cell receptor beta chains presented below share a single source sample, sequenced in a study of metastatic and nonmetastatic thyroid tumors. No treatment had been given to any patient before thyroid surgery. TCRdb called clones again from the PCR reads with MiXCR. The table shows over 45,000 clones, with about 20% occurring only once. The sample consisted of blood. These receptors originate from a male donor with papillary thyroid cancer or a benign thyroid nodule (not recorded which). Some clones in this sample may be carry-over from other donors' samples.

At least ten counts were recorded for this clone. The genes are TRBV20-1 and TRBJ2-1, with TRBD2 matching over 8 bases. The V gene's germline CDR1 is DFQATT and CDR2 SNEGSKA (reference sequence). The CDR3 sequence is 14 residues long. Trimming cost V 8 bases and J 5 bases; bases outside gene matches: 11. For the CDR3, the DNA is TGCAGTAAAGGGATAGCGGGAAGGGACAATGAGCAGTTCTTC. This codes for CSKGIAGRDNEQFF.

This clone was observed a few times. An end of the junction differs from the germline gene, which may be a read error. This rearrangement joins TRBV2 to TRBJ2-1; a possible D gene is TRBD2 (5 bases). The J call is uncertain, as TRBJ2-5 better fits the DNA end. The CDR3 extends over 15 amino acids. Looked up from germline, CDR1 is SNHLY and CDR2 is FYNNEI. Written as DNA, the CDR3 is TGTGCCGGCAGCGCGATAGCTGGAGGTGGGAAGACCCAGTACTTC. Translating it yields CAGSAIAGGGKTQYF.

This clone came up many times. Compared with germline, one end of the junction differs, possibly owing to a read error. This rearrangement joins TRBV27 to TRBJ2-7, with TRBD1 matching 9 bases. The V gene's germline CDR1 is MNHEY and CDR2 SMNVEV (reference sequence). The CDR3 runs 17 residues. Written as DNA, the CDR3 is TGTGCCAGCAGTTTAAAGCCTCCTGGGACAGGGTCCTCCGAGCAGTACTTC. This gives the protein CASSLKPPGTGSSEQYF.

V is TRBV5-8 and J is TRBJ1-2; D is ambiguous. The V gene lost 2 bases and the J gene lost 5 bases, with 10 bases spanning the gap. The CDR3 covers 13 residues. Germline V CDR1 and CDR2: SGHTS, YDEGEE. Here the CDR3 reads CASSFVPGYGYTF. The CDR3 coding sequence is TGTGCCAGCAGCTTTGTGCCAGGATATGGCTACACCTTC.

In the case of this clone: Just one base apart from a much larger clone, this may be a read error. The chain employs TRBV5-1 and TRBJ1-2; unclear D gene. CDR3 length equals 14 residues. Germline V gene lookup returns CDR1 SGHRS and CDR2 YFSETQ. The CDR3 loop is CASSLALTPYGYTF. For the CDR3, the DNA is TGCGCCAGCAGTTTGGCATTGACGCCTTATGGCTACACCTTC.

In this sample, this clone is medium-sized. The V and J genes are TRBV4-1 and TRBJ1-2; maybe TRBD1 (6 bases). The germline V gene encodes CDR1 MGHRA and CDR2 YSYEKL. V dropped 4 bases and J dropped 0 bases, with 12 bases sitting between them. CDR3 length: 15 amino acids. The CDR3 nucleotides are TGCGCCAGCAGCCCTCAGGGGAATGCTAACTATGGCTACACCTTC. Amino acid sequence: CASSPQGNANYGYTF.

The genes are TRBV20-1 and TRBJ2-7; 7 bases align to TRBD2. Germline CDR1 DFQATT, CDR2 SNEGSKA (reference sequence). The CDR3 extends over 13 amino acids. The V and J ends lost 6 bases and 6 bases, in that order; junction bases with no gene match: 11. CDR3 amino acids: CSAPPRTRSEQYF. CDR3 bases: TGCAGTGCCCCCCCCCGGACTAGATCCGAGCAGTACTTC.

This clone appeared many times. This chain uses TRBV4-1 with TRBJ1-2; tentative D call: TRBD1 (5 bases). Trimming shortened V by 4 bases and J by 1 base, and 13 bases separated the two germline ends. This CDR3 spans 15 amino acids. Germline assignment: CDR1 MGHRA and CDR2 YSYEKL. CDR3 in amino acids: CASSPGAGLNYGYTF. The CDR3 DNA reads as TGCGCCAGCAGCCCCGGGGCAGGCCTTAACTATGGCTACACCTTC.

The chain couples TRBV14 to TRBJ1-2, with unresolved D. V lost 3 bases, J lost 3 bases, and 11 bases lay in between. Germline CDR1 SGHDN, CDR2 FVKESK. The CDR3 totals 14 residues. The CDR3 region is CASSQARRDYGYTF. The CDR3 bases are TGTGCCAGCAGCCAGGCTAGAAGGGACTATGGCTACACCTTC.

This clone has ten or more counts. The CDR3 loop reads CSARGGPAGGPSETQYF. CDR3 nucleotide sequence: TGCAGTGCTAGAGGGGGACCAGCGGGGGGGCCCAGTGAGACCCAGTACTTC. The chain recombines TRBV20-1 with TRBJ2-5; 10 bases agree with TRBD2. V gave up 1 base and J gave up 5 bases; unmatched junction bases: 13. Germline V gene lookup returns CDR1 DFQATT and CDR2 SNEGSKA (reference sequence). The CDR3 sequence is 17 residues long.

The table lists this clone with a few counts. Just one base apart from a much larger clone, this may be a read error. The chain combines TRBV7-9 with TRBJ2-7; 7 bases are shared with TRBD1. Germline values: CDR1 SEHNR, CDR2 FQNEAQ (reference sequence). CDR3 size: 15 residues. The CDR3 protein is CASSTETGNPYEQHF. In DNA form, the CDR3 reads TGTGCCAGCAGCACCGAGACAGGGAATCCCTACGAGCAGCACTTC.

The chain combines TRBV28 with TRBJ1-3, with TRBD1 identical over 8 bases. In germline, CDR1 is MDHEN, CDR2 SYDVKM. The CDR3 is 16 amino acids. Trimming removed 6 bases from V and 6 bases from J; junction bases left unmatched: 13. This CDR3 reads CASSPARTGKANTIYF. The CDR3 bases are TGTGCCAGCAGCCCCGCCCGGACAGGGAAAGCAAACACCATATATTTT. Supplemented by reference TRBV28 and TRBJ1-3, the full variable domain reads DVKVTQSSRYLVKRTGEKVFLECVQDMDHENMFWYRQDPGLGLRLIYFSYDVKMKEKGDIPEGYSVSREKKERFSLILESASTNQTSMYLCASSPARTGKANTIYFGEGSWLTVV.

In its sample, this clone was seen many times. The V call is TRBV6-1, the J call TRBJ1-1; TRBD1 matches 11 bases. The CDR3 is 17 residues long. Germline V gene lookup returns CDR1 MNHNS and CDR2 SASEGT. V lost 6 bases to trimming and J lost 0 bases; unmatched junction nucleotides: 9. CDR3 amino acids: CASRDGTGGFMNTEAFF. The CDR3 nucleotides are TGTGCCAGCAGAGACGGGACAGGGGGTTTCATGAACACTGAAGCTTTCTTT.

By share of the sample, this clone is medium-sized. The chain couples TRBV6-5 to TRBJ1-1; a weak D match, TRBD1 (6 bases). V was cut by 2 bases and J by 4 bases, with 8 bases left in between. Germline CDR1 MNHEY, CDR2 SVGAGI. This CDR3 comprises 13 residues. CDR3: CASSYQGSTEAFF. CDR3 DNA sequence: TGTGCCAGCAGTTACCAGGGGTCCACTGAAGCTTTCTTT.

V usage is TRBV20-1 and J usage is TRBJ2-1; 8 nucleotides match TRBD2. CDR3 length equals 16 residues. Germline CDR1 and CDR2: DFQATT and SNEGSKA (reference sequence). V lost 5 bases, J lost 0 bases, and 9 bases stayed unmatched. The CDR3 loop is CSAHRLAGPSYNEQFF. CDR3 coding DNA: TGCAGTGCTCATCGTCTAGCGGGTCCCTCCTACAATGAGCAGTTCTTC.

As to this clone: This may arise from a read error, as a much more abundant clone is one base away. The chain links TRBV27 to TRBJ2-3; TRBD2 matches 8 bases. Per germline, CDR1 MNHEY and CDR2 SMNVEV (reference sequence). This CDR3 has 15 residues. CDR3 region: CANSPRGGETDTQYF. As DNA, the CDR3 is TGTGCCAACAGTCCCCGGGGGGGGGAAACAGATACGCAGTATTTT.

Many counts were recorded for this clone. The chain employs TRBV10-3 and TRBJ1-1; TRBD1 matches 8 bases. The CDR3 runs to 12 residues. V was clipped by 2 bases and J by 12 bases; unmatched bases: 5. Germline CDR1 ENHRY, CDR2 SYGVKD. CDR3 sequence: CAISERTGQTFF. The CDR3 nucleotides are TGTGCCATCAGTGAGAGGACAGGGCAAACTTTCTTT.

At least ten counts were recorded for this clone. The chain uses TRBV27 and TRBJ1-5; no firm D call. This CDR3 has 13 amino acids. V was shortened by 3 bases and J by 3 bases, with 6 bases between the two germline ends. Per germline, CDR1 MNHEY and CDR2 SMNVEV (reference sequence). The CDR3 here is CASSFSSNQPQHF. The CDR3 nucleotides are TGTGCCAGCAGTTTCTCTTCCAATCAGCCCCAGCATTTT.

This clone occurred a few times. A much larger clone differs by one base, so this may be a read error. This sequence joins TRBV6-1 and TRBJ1-2, with D unclear. Germline CDR1 reads MNHNS; CDR2 reads SASEGT. This CDR3 spans 12 amino acids. This CDR3 is CASGGQNYCYTF. The CDR3 nucleotides are TGTGCCAGCGGAGGCCAAAACTATTGCTACACCTTC.

About this clone itself: A clone one base away is much larger, so this may be a read error. This chain connects TRBV28 to TRBJ1-1; weak D call: TRBD1 (5 bases). Trimming pared 10 bases from V and 6 bases from J, leaving 15 bases between. The germline gives CDR1 MDHEN, CDR2 SYDVKM. The CDR3 consists of 12 residues. The CDR3 coding sequence is TGTGCCATCAGGGCAGGGTCCCCTGAAGCTTTCTTT. It encodes CAIRAGSPEAFF.

This clone counts as medium-sized. The gene calls are TRBV20-1 and TRBJ1-5; D is ambiguous. Germline V lookup: CDR1 DFQATT, CDR2 SNEGSKA (reference sequence). Trimming stripped 5 bases from V and 7 bases from J, with 9 bases between. The CDR3 consists of 11 residues. The CDR3 sequence: CSAADTQPQHF. CDR3 nucleotide sequence: TGCAGTGCTGCCGACACGCAGCCCCAGCATTTT.

This clone was seen many times. The V call is TRBV9, the J call TRBJ2-3, with D maybe TRBD2 (6 bases). CDR3 length equals 15 residues. Trimming stripped 5 bases from V and 1 base from J, with 14 bases between. Germline-derived CDR1 and CDR2 are SGDLS and YYNGEE. CDR3 nucleotides: TGTGCCAGCAGTCGTTGGGGCGGGGGCACAGATACGCAGTATTTT. Protein product: CASSRWGGGTDTQYF.

This clone was seen at least ten times. This rearrangement joins TRBV7-9 to TRBJ1-2, with D possibly being TRBD1 (6 bases). CDR1 and CDR2 (germline): SEHNR, FQNEAQ (reference sequence). The V end lost 4 bases, the J end lost 8 bases, and 17 bases lay between the germline ends. This CDR3 has 14 residues. The CDR3, as DNA: TGTGCCAGCAGCTCAACAGGGTTAACTGACGGCTACACCTTC. It specifies CASSSTGLTDGYTF.

At least ten counts were recorded for this clone. V usage is TRBV13 and J usage is TRBJ2-2; no definite D call. This CDR3 is built from 15 residues. The V end lost 0 bases, the J end lost 5 bases, and 10 bases lay between the germline ends. Looked up from germline, CDR1 is PRHDT and CDR2 is FYEKMQ (reference sequence). The CDR3 sequence is CASSLGLGTTGELFF. The CDR3 DNA sequence: TGTGCCAGCAGCTTAGGCCTGGGTACTACCGGGGAGCTGTTTTTT.

This clone has ten or more counts. The chain carries TRBV7-9 and TRBJ1-1; no clear D. Trimming pared 4 bases from V and 5 bases from J, leaving 17 bases between. Germline CDR1 and CDR2: SEHNR and FQNEAQ (reference sequence). The CDR3 loop spans 15 amino acids. The CDR3 sequence: CASSSLVDRRTEAFF. As DNA, the CDR3 is TGTGCCAGCAGCTCGCTGGTTGACCGAAGGACTGAAGCTTTCTTT.

The gene calls are TRBV20-1 and TRBJ2-7; D might be TRBD1 (7 bases). The CDR3 runs 16 residues. The V gene lost 3 bases and the J gene lost 9 bases, with 27 bases spanning the gap. CDR1 is DFQATT and CDR2 is SNEGSKA in the germline V gene (reference sequence). CDR3 nucleotides: TGCAGTGCTAGCGGCTGGCGGGCGGGGAGGCACAGGGGGCAGTACTTC. It codes for CSASGWRAGRHRGQYF.